This T cell receptor beta chain was sequenced during a study of control samples from healthy donors and cancer patients (TCRdb year 2020). Library preparation was by the immunoSEQ multiplex PCR assay. Here the immuneACCESS table is served through TCRdb, limited to in-frame sequences with V and J called. Missing clones are a known gap in these copies; in checked studies unresolved V genes cover under half, and the rest lacks a known reason. Here the sample has around 75,000 clones; 85% to 95% occur a single time. The top ten clones comprise 5% to 6.5% of the sample. Compared with germline, V lacks 6 bases and J lacks 15 bases; bases without a gene match: 12. The germline V gene yields SNHLY for CDR1 and FYNNEI for CDR2. Taken from cysteine to phenylalanine, the CDR3 has 13 residues. The kept DNA is CDR3 alone, 39 bases in frame from the first base. As to this clone: Its target antigen remains unknown. Base qualities are not recorded, but no much larger clone differs from it by a single base.

The V and J genes are TRBV2 and TRBJ1-4; 8 central nucleotides agree with TRBD1. This receptor was taken from a woman aged 60-75 years in good health. The material sequenced was blood. The nucleotide sequence reads TGTGCCAGCAGCCAAGACGGACAGGGCCCTTTGTTTTTT. This encodes CASSQDGQGPLFF.